At least ten counts were recorded for the clone carrying this T cell receptor beta chain. Its antigen is still unknown. The CDR3 runs 15 residues. V was shortened by 4 bases and J by 4 bases, with 13 bases between the two germline ends. Germline CDR1 SEHNR, CDR2 FQNEAQ (reference sequence). Single TCR cDNA molecules each had their own unique molecular identifier. TCRdb fed the 5' RACE reads into MiXCR, producing one record per CDR3 protein. Of approximately 25,000 distinct CDR3 sequences listed, approximately 9% are singletons. Documented time point: sample taken at primary tumor resection. No cells were sorted before sequencing. The whole RNA sequenced was extracted from tumor, nontumor lung or frozen PBMC. This sample was included in a study of spatial heterogeneity in lung cancer. At the level of the study: There were, on average, more than 9.5 raw-read appearances for each unique TCR and UMI combination.

Study observations and caveats: The recorded estimate of tumor T cell coverage is around 6.5% for alpha chains and about 13% for beta chains. The study found that expanded intratumoral alpha and beta TCR counts tracked tumor mutation counts.

The sequencing here drew on lung tumor tissue, taken at surgery. This TCR was sampled from a male donor with early-stage non-small cell lung cancer. This sequence joins TRBV7-9 and TRBJ1-4; D is uncertain. CDR3 nucleotide sequence: TGTGCCAGCAGCTCGGACGGGATAAGTAATGAAAAACTGTTTTTT. Residues: CASSSDGISNEKLFF.